This T cell receptor beta chain was sequenced for a study of response to subunit inactivated influenza vaccine. Study-wide results and limits: The authors offered the suggestion that each seasonal influenza vaccination recruits few new T cells.

This clonotype was seen a handful of times. Antigen specificity is unknown. MiXCR, run by TCRdb on the RT-PCR reads, gives a single entry per CDR3 protein. The sample includes hundreds of thousands of distinct CDR3 sequences, roughly 12% seen only once; the top ten take 10%. The germline V gene encodes CDR1 DFQATT and CDR2 SNEGSKA (reference sequence). V dropped 3 bases and J dropped 11; count of bases not matched to a gene: 19. This CDR3 contains 16 residues. The starting material was PBMCs from blood, obtained on the day of vaccination. The receptor comes from a man aged 50 to 59 who received an inactivated influenza vaccine. V usage is TRBV20-1 and J usage is TRBJ2-3; 8 bases match TRBD2. The CDR3 reads CSARSDGGLDAPKQYF. The CDR3 DNA reads TGCAGTGCTAGGTCCGACGGGGGACTAGACGCACCTAAGCAGTATTTT.